These 26 T cell receptor beta chains share one sample of origin, sequenced in a study of OX40 agonist ivuxolimab in advanced cancers. The method was immunoSEQ multiplex PCR; TCRdb's version includes in-frame clones alone and lacks a portion of them. This sample has approximately 60,000 clones; approximately 80% occur once, and the top ten carry 0.6% to 0.9%. The sample consisted of CD4+ or CD8+ T cells sorted from blood, taken in a trial of the OX40 agonist ivuxolimab. The receptor set was obtained from an adult with an advanced solid tumor such as melanoma, head and neck, liver or kidney cancer.

The chain carries TRBV10-2 and TRBJ2-1; 9 bases are shared with TRBD1. The CDR3 covers 16 residues. The V gene end was trimmed by 3 bases and the J gene end by 9 bases; junction bases not matched to a gene: 12. Germline loops: CDR1 WSHSY, CDR2 SAAADI. The CDR3 coding sequence is TGCGCCAGCAGTGATTACACTTGGGACAGGGTGAGTGAGCAGTTCTTC. It yields the protein CASSDYTWDRVSEQFF.

The chain has TRBV7-2 and TRBJ1-3; weak D call: TRBD1 (5 bases). Germline V gene sequence: CDR1 SGHTA, CDR2 FQGNSA. Trimming pared 2 bases from V and 9 bases from J, leaving 11 bases between. This CDR3 has 13 residues. The DNA for the CDR3 is TGTGCCAGCAGCTTAATCGGGGGGGGCACCATATATTTT. This translates into CASSLIGGGTIYF.

J is TRBJ1-2 and V is TRBV10-3; TRBD1 matches 7 bases. The junction had 10 bases not matched to a gene; V was cut back by 4 bases and J by 8 bases. In germline, CDR1 is ENHRY, CDR2 SYGVKD. There are 14 residues in the CDR3. The CDR3 reads CAISAKSDRTGYTF. The CDR3 coding sequence is TGTGCCATCAGTGCCAAATCGGACAGGACCGGCTACACCTTC.

V usage is TRBV5-1 and J usage is TRBJ2-3, with D tentatively TRBD1 or TRBD2 (6 bases each). The CDR3 totals 15 residues. V was clipped by 0 bases and J by 2 bases, with 10 bases between them. The germline V gene encodes CDR1 SGHRS and CDR2 YFSETQ. The CDR3 reads CASSLVGGFTDTQYF. CDR3 sequence (DNA): TGCGCCAGCAGCTTGGTGGGGGGCTTCACAGATACGCAGTATTTT. Variable domain in full (rest from reference TRBV5-1 and TRBJ2-3): KAGVTQTPRYLIKTRGQQVTLSCSPISGHRSVSWYQQTPGQGLQFLFEYFSETQRNKGNFPGRFSGRQFSNSRSEMNVSTLELGDSALYLCASSLVGGFTDTQYFGPGTRLTVL.

The rearrangement joins TRBV6-1 to TRBJ2-5, with 7 nucleotides matching TRBD2. Trimming cost V 9 bases and J 11 bases; bases outside gene matches: 18. The CDR3 runs to 14 residues. Germline V CDR1 and CDR2: MNHNS, SASEGT. In DNA form, the CDR3 reads TGTGCCAGTACTCCAATGGAGGTAGGGAGGGAGCAGTACTTC. Its translation is CASTPMEVGREQYF.

This clone was picked up a small number of times. V and J are TRBV19 and TRBJ1-1, with D possibly being TRBD1 (5 bases). Germline CDR1 is LNHDA and CDR2 is SQIVND (reference sequence). V shed 7 bases and J shed 3 bases, with 18 bases lying between them. This CDR3 comprises 15 residues. CDR3 amino acids: CASTPTTVSYTEAFF. The DNA for the CDR3 is TGTGCCAGTACACCAACGACAGTTTCGTACACTGAAGCTTTCTTT. Variable domain in full (rest from reference TRBV19 and TRBJ1-1): DGGITQSPKYLFRKEGQNVTLSCEQNLNHDAMYWYRQDPGQGLRLIYYSQIVNDFQKGDIAEGYSVSREKKESFPLTVTSAQKNPTAFYLCASTPTTVSYTEAFFGQGTRLTVV.

CDR3 residues: CASSLVRGGYNEQFF. DNA for the CDR3: TGTGCCAGCAGCCTGGTGCGGGGGGGATACAATGAGCAGTTCTTC. The rearrangement joins TRBV4-2 to TRBJ2-1; 9 bases line up with TRBD2. Germline values: CDR1 LGHNA, CDR2 YNFKEQ. Trimming cost V 4 bases and J 4 bases; bases outside gene matches: 5. The CDR3 length is 15 residues.

The chain is built from TRBV19 and TRBJ2-6; D possibly uses TRBD1 or TRBD2 (5 bases each). The CDR3 has 16 residues. Germline assignment: CDR1 LNHDA and CDR2 SQIVND (reference sequence). Trimming stripped 3 bases from V and 3 bases from J, with 12 bases between. CDR3 protein: CASSIAGGSGANVLTF. As DNA, the CDR3 is TGTGCCAGTAGTATTGCTGGGGGTAGTGGGGCCAACGTCCTGACTTTC.

The rearrangement uses TRBV9 and TRBJ2-7; a weak D match, TRBD2 (5 bases). Germline CDR1 reads SGDLS; CDR2 reads YYNGEE. Trimming took off 3 bases at V and 0 bases at J, with 16 bases between the two ends. The CDR3 loop spans 16 amino acids. Written as DNA, the CDR3 is TGTGCCAGCAGCGCATCAGTAGGACTGGCCTCCTACGAGCAGTACTTC. Residues: CASSASVGLASYEQYF.

J is TRBJ2-7 and V is TRBV13; 8 positions match TRBD2. Germline loops: CDR1 PRHDT, CDR2 FYEKMQ (reference sequence). This CDR3 spans 16 amino acids. V shed 5 bases, J shed 3 bases, and the junction held 12 bases outside the gene matches. DNA for the CDR3: TGTGCCAGCAGCCCCAGGGGTAGCGGGGATATCTACGAGCAGTACTTC. Translated: CASSPRGSGDIYEQYF.

V is TRBV5-1 and J is TRBJ2-5; no definite D call. The CDR3 covers 17 residues. Germline V gene sequence: CDR1 SGHRS, CDR2 YFSETQ. V was pared by 0 bases and J by 2 bases, with 17 bases between. The CDR3 loop reads CASSLVGSALMQETQYF. CDR3 bases: TGCGCCAGCAGCTTGGTGGGCAGCGCTCTCATGCAAGAGACCCAGTACTTC. Looking up the rest from reference TRBV5-1 and TRBJ2-5 gives the full variable domain: KAGVTQTPRYLIKTRGQQVTLSCSPISGHRSVSWYQQTPGQGLQFLFEYFSETQRNKGNFPGRFSGRQFSNSRSEMNVSTLELGDSALYLCASSLVGSALMQETQYFGPGTRLLVL.

The genes are TRBV5-1 and TRBJ2-1; unclear D gene. The CDR3 loop spans 14 amino acids. The germline V and J ends were trimmed by 4 bases and 9 bases, with 17 bases remaining between them. The germline gives CDR1 SGHRS, CDR2 YFSETQ. The CDR3 bases are TGCGCCAGCAGCCCAAGACCTAGTTTGGGTGAGCAGTTCTTC. This sequence encodes CASSPRPSLGEQFF.

This clone was seen once. The rearrangement joins TRBV18 to TRBJ2-3; possible D gene TRBD2, 5 bases. CDR3 length: 13 residues. V lost 8 bases and J lost 6, with 15 bases in between. The germline V gene has CDR1 KGHSH and CDR2 LQKENI. Here the CDR3 reads CASLAGPRDTQYF. The CDR3 DNA sequence: TGTGCCAGCCTTGCGGGCCCCCGGGATACGCAGTATTTT.

The V and J genes are TRBV10-3 and TRBJ1-2, with D tentatively TRBD1 (5 bases). Germline assignment: CDR1 ENHRY and CDR2 SYGVKD. Trimming pared 4 bases from V and 4 bases from J, leaving 13 bases between. The CDR3 totals 14 residues. The CDR3 nucleotides read TGTGCCATCAGTGTACGCGGGGCGGCCTATGGCTACACCTTC. Translation: CAISVRGAAYGYTF.

The genes are TRBV11-2 and TRBJ2-5; weak D call: TRBD2 (5 bases). This CDR3 comprises 13 residues. Trimming left V 3 bases short and J 5 bases short, with 10 bases between. The V gene's germline CDR1 is SGHAT and CDR2 FQNNGV. The CDR3 here is CASSLRARETQYF. The DNA for the CDR3 is TGTGCCAGCAGCTTGCGGGCCCGGGAGACCCAGTACTTC.

J is TRBJ2-7 and V is TRBV4-1; 11 bases are shared with TRBD2. V shed 1 base, J shed 2 bases, and the junction held 4 bases outside the gene matches. In germline, CDR1 is MGHRA, CDR2 YSYEKL. The CDR3 has 16 residues. Here the CDR3 DNA reads TGCGCCAGCAGCCAAGGTAGCGGGAGGGCCACCTACGAGCAGTACTTC. It is translated as CASSQGSGRATYEQYF.

V usage is TRBV2 and J usage is TRBJ2-1; possibly TRBD1 for D (5 bases). Looked up from germline, CDR1 is SNHLY and CDR2 is FYNNEI. Trimming removed 4 bases at V and 10 bases at J, with 14 bases between. The CDR3 covers 13 residues. This CDR3 is CASSGGPPAEQFF. DNA of the CDR3: TGTGCCAGCAGTGGGGGCCCTCCTGCAGAGCAGTTCTTC.

This rearrangement joins TRBV21-1 to TRBJ2-1. TRBV21-1 is a pseudogene segment. The CDR3 length is 12 residues. CDR3 sequence: CASSKGGRKQFF. CDR3 sequence (DNA): TGTGCCAGCAGCAAAGGGGGTAGAAAGCAGTTCTTC.

There are a few counts of this clone. Written as DNA, the CDR3 is TGTGCCAGTAGACGTATGAACACTGAAGCTTTCTTT. Residues: CASRRMNTEAFF. The chain is built from TRBV19 and TRBJ1-1, with D uncertain. CDR1 and CDR2 from the germline V gene are LNHDA and SQIVND (reference sequence). CDR3 length: 12 residues. The V end was cut by 6 bases, the J end by 0 bases, with 5 bases between. Full variable domain (missing parts from reference TRBV19 and TRBJ1-1): DGGITQSPKYLFRKEGQNVTLSCEQNLNHDAMYWYRQDPGQGLRLIYYSQIVNDFQKGDIAEGYSVSREKKESFPLTVTSAQKNPTAFYLCASRRMNTEAFFGQGTRLTVV.

This chain uses TRBV7-3 with TRBJ2-2, with 8 bases that match TRBD2. Germline V gene sequence: CDR1 SGHTA, CDR2 FQGTGA. Germline trimming cut 5 bases from V and 0 bases from J; bases unmatched to any gene: 11. The CDR3 runs 18 residues. Written as DNA, the CDR3 is TGTGCCAGCAGCCCAATCGGGACTAGTCGTACGAACACCGGGGAGCTGTTTTTT. It translates to CASSPIGTSRTNTGELFF.

The chain has TRBV10-3 and TRBJ2-2, with D perhaps given as TRBD1 or TRBD2 (5 bases each). In germline, CDR1 is ENHRY, CDR2 SYGVKD. The CDR3 consists of 16 residues. V was pared by 7 bases and J by 0 bases, with 15 bases between. CDR3 nucleotide sequence: TGTGCCATCACCCGTACCGTGGGGGCGAACACCGGGGAGCTGTTTTTT. It yields the protein CAITRTVGANTGELFF.

The chain uses TRBV27 and TRBJ2-3; weak D call: TRBD1 (6 bases). The CDR3 spans 13 residues. V dropped 5 bases and J dropped 3 bases, with 9 bases sitting between them. Per germline, CDR1 MNHEY and CDR2 SMNVEV (reference sequence). CDR3 bases: TGTGCCAGCAGTCTAACAGGGACAGATACGCAGTATTTT. Translating it yields CASSLTGTDTQYF.

Comments on this clone: The sample has other DNA sequences that encode this CDR3 too. The chain employs TRBV20-1 and TRBJ1-2; no firm D call. Trimming removed 5 bases at V and 6 bases at J, with 4 bases between. The CDR3 loop spans 9 amino acids. The germline V gene encodes CDR1 DFQATT and CDR2 SNEGSKA (reference sequence). CDR3: CSALDGYTF. DNA of the CDR3: TGCAGTGCTCTTGATGGCTACACCTTC.

The chain joins TRBV2 to TRBJ2-7, with D perhaps assigned TRBD1 or TRBD2 (6 bases each). This CDR3 is 16 amino acids long. From germline, CDR1 is SNHLY and CDR2 FYNNEI. V was clipped by 1 base and J by 7 bases, with 20 bases between them. CDR3 sequence (DNA): TGTGCCAGCAGTGAAGGGGGGCGGGGAGATCAGGAAGAGCAGTACTTC. Translation: CASSEGGRGDQEEQYF.

The chain is built from TRBV19 and TRBJ2-7; 9 bases agree with TRBD1. V was pared by 4 bases and J by 2 bases, with 6 bases of the junction left unmatched. This CDR3 contains 15 residues. CDR1 is LNHDA and CDR2 is SQIVND in the germline V gene (reference sequence). The CDR3 DNA reads TGTGCCAGTAGTACAACCGGGACAGGGACCTACGAGCAGTACTTC. This translates into CASSTTGTGTYEQYF.

The CDR3 loop reads CSVGSGTLNGYTF. DNA for the CDR3: TGCAGCGTTGGGTCCGGGACCCTGAACGGCTACACCTTC. The chain carries TRBV29-1 and TRBJ1-2; maybe TRBD1 (5 bases). The CDR3 has 13 residues. Germline loops: CDR1 SQVTM, CDR2 ANQGSEA. V was trimmed by 4 bases and J by 8 bases, leaving 17 bases between them.